Here is one T cell receptor beta chain with its context. Its antigen specificity is not known. Per-base quality was not reported, and no clone a single base away is much larger than it. The trim is 1 base for V and 7 bases for J, with a gap of 14 bases between the germline ends. The CDR3 goes from the cysteine to the phenylalanine over 14 residues. Kept here is only the CDR3 DNA, which spans 42 bases and is read in frame from base 1. The germline V gene encodes CDR1 GTSNPN and CDR2 SVGIG (reference sequence). The treatment or condition label, as the study defines it: live attenuated yellow fever vaccine strain. Two biological replicates of bulk PBMCs were collected at each blood-draw timepoint. A standard Ficoll-Paque protocol was used to isolate PBMCs from peripheral blood. TriZol was used to extract RNA from bulk PBMCs, from CD4 and CD8 fractions, and from dextramer-positive and dextramer-negative fractions.

This specimen belongs to a study of T cells after yellow fever vaccination (dated by TCRdb to between 2018 and 2020). General notes on the study: The SMART-Seq v4 Ultra Low Input RNA kit was used to prepare libraries from fractions with low cell numbers. Bulk TCR alpha and beta repertoires were sequenced longitudinally to track T-cell clones before and after primary and booster YFV17D yellow fever vaccination. Two healthy male donors made up the cohort, one aged 18 to 30 years and the other aged 30 to 40 years. Bulk PBMC replicates and cell subsets were isolated from blood drawn at multiple timepoints before and after both primary and secondary immunization.

TCR cDNA was synthesized by 5'RACE template switching, through which a universal primer site and unique molecular identifiers were introduced. cDNA synthesis was primed from both the TCR alpha and TCR beta constant segments. Two PCR steps were used to amplify libraries, with sample barcodes and sequencing adapters being added in the second step. Sequencing of libraries was performed on Illumina HiSeq 2500 (2x100 bp) or NovaSeq (2x150 bp). The paper's data handling went like this. Demultiplexing of reads and collapsing into UMI consensus sequences were performed with MIGEC, and V(D)J alignment was carried out with MiXCR. Vaccine-responding clonotypes were defined with edgeR using replicate PBMC samples, requiring FDR below 0.01 and a log2 fold change above 5 up to day 15. Each bulk clonotype was labeled CD4 or CD8 based on which sequenced repertoire, CD4 or CD8, contained the clonotype at higher abundance. The raw public reads went through TCRdb reprocessing: fastp at Q25, MiXCR clone calling, in-frame beta chains kept. When rows share a CDR3 protein, they turn into one entry using the most common DNA and genes. TCRdb's processing, not the authors' own work, is the source of the V and J calls. The sample data list under 600,000 distinct CDR3 sequences, and 21% of these were observed just once. Around 16% of the sample lies in the top ten.

The study at large found these results: A small share of clonotypes was detected in both CD4 and CD8 compartments, with the overlap likely arising from convergent recombination. The secondary T-cell response was found to be weaker but faster than the primary response, with a peak reached on day 5 rather than on day 15. Computational filtering was required because FACS-sorted repertoires could contain abundant contaminating clonotypes from the bulk population. The study included only two donors, which limits how far the findings can be generalized. Most clones expanded after primary vaccination (about 95% of CD4 and over 80% of CD8) were re-detected after the booster, suggesting that broad memory maintenance occurred.

This TCR was sampled from a man aged 18 to 29 who received the YFV17D yellow fever vaccine. Recombination connected TRBV30 to TRBJ2-1; matching of 6 bases hints at TRBD2 as the D gene. This specimen consisted of PBMCs, obtained roughly 20 days after the first yellow fever vaccination. The DNA sequence follows: TGTGCCTGGAGTGATTGGCAGGGACTGAATGAGCAGTTCTTC. Its product reads: CAWSDWQGLNEQFF.